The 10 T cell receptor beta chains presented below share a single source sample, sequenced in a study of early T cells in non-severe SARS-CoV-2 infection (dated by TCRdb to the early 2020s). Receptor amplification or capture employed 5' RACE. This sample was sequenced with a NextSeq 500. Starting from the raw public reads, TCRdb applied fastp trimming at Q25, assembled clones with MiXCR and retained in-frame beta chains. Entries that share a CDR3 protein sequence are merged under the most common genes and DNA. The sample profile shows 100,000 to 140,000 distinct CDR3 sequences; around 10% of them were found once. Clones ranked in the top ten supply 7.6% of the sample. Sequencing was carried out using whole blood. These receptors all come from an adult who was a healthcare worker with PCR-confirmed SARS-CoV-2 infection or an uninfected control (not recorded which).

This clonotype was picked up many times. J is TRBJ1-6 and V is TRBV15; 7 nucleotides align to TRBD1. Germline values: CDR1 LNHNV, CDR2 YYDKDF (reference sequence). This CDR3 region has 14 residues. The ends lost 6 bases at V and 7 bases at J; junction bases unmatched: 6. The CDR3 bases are TGTGCCACCAGTTCACAGGGGACGAATTCACCCCTCCACTTT. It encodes CATSSQGTNSPLHF.

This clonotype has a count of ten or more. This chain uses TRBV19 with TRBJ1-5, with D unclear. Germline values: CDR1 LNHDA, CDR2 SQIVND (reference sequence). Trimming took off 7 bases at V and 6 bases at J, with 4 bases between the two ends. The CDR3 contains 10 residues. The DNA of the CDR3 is TGTGCCAGTACGAGTCAGCCCCAGCATTTT. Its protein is CASTSQPQHF.

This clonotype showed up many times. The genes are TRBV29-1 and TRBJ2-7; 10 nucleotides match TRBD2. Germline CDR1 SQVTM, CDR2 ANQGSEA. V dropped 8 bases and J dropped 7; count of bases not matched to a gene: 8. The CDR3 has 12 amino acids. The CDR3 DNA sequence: TGCAGCATGACTAGCGGGTCAGAGGAGCAGTACTTC. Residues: CSMTSGSEEQYF.

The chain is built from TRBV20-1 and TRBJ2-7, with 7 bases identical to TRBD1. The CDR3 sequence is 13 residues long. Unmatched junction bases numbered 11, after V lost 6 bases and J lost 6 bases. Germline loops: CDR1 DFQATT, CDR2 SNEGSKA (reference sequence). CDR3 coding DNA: TGCAGTGCGAGGACTGACAGGGTGAGCGAGCAGTACTTC. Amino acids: CSARTDRVSEQYF.

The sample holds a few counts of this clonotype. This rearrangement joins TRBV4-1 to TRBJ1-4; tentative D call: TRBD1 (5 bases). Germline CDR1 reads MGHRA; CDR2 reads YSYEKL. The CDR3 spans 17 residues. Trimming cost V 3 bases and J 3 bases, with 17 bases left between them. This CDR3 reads CASSHLGEGRSNEKLFF. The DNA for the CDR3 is TGCGCCAGCAGCCACCTGGGGGAGGGCCGGTCTAATGAAAAACTGTTTTTT.

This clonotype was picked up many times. This chain's CDR3 is CASSQEEAGGETQYF. The CDR3 DNA reads TGCGCCAGCAGCCAAGAAGAAGCGGGAGGAGAGACCCAGTACTTC. The chain employs TRBV4-1 and TRBJ2-5, with 9 bases identical to TRBD2. In germline, CDR1 is MGHRA, CDR2 YSYEKL. CDR3 length: 15 residues. Trimming cost V 0 bases and J 4 bases; bases outside gene matches: 3.

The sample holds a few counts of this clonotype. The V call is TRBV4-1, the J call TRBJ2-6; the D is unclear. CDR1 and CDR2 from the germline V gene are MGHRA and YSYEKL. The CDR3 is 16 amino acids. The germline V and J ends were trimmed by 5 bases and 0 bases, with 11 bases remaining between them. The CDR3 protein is CASSFHGSSGANVLTF. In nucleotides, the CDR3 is TGCGCCAGCAGCTTCCACGGCAGCTCTGGGGCCAACGTCCTGACTTTC.

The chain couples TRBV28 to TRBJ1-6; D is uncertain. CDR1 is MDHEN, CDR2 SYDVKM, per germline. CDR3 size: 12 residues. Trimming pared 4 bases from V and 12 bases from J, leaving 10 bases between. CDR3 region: CASSSTARPLHF. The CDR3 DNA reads TGTGCCAGCAGTTCCACAGCCCGACCCCTCCACTTT.

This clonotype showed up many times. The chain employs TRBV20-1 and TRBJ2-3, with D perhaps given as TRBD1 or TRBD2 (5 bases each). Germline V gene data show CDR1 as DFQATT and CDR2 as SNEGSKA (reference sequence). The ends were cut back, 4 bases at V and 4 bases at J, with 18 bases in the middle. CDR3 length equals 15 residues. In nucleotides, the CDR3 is TGCAGTGCTACCACGTTGGCAGGGAGTTCAGATACGCAGTATTTT. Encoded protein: CSATTLAGSSDTQYF.

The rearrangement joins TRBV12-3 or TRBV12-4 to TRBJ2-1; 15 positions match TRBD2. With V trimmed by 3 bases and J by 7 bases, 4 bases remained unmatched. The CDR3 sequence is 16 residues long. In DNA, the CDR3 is TGTGCCAGCAGTTTTGGACTAGCGGGAGGGCGGAATGAGCAGTTCTTC. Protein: CASSFGLAGGRNEQFF.